A selection of T cell receptor beta chains follows, all from one sample in a study of T cell repertoires in cytomegalovirus infection. Using its own MiXCR run on the reads, TCRdb lists one record per CDR3 protein. The sample holds about 160,000 distinct CDR3 sequences, 15% to 20% seen once. The material sequenced was CD8+ T cells from PBMCs. Source of these receptors: a human donor in good health (CMV status not recorded). Some clones in this sample may be carry-over from other donors' samples. Both conserved end residues are part of each CDR3. A D gene is named only where the DNA matches it firmly. Rows give clone size only sometimes, using once, few, many, or a class for an expanded clone.

few . TRBJ1-2 TRBV7-9 CASGPAGDGYGYTF TGTGCCAGCGGCCCCGCAGGGGACGGCTATGGCTACACCTTC
. TRBD1 TRBJ2-1 TRBV5-4 CASSHGTGGYEQFF TGTGCCAGCAGCCATGGGACAGGGGGGTATGAGCAGTTCTTC
medium-sized . TRBJ2-2 TRBV27 CASSLLSVIGVTGELFF TGTGCCAGCAGTTTACTCTCCGTTATCGGGGTGACCGGGGAGCTGTTTTTT
. . TRBJ2-1 TRBV11-2 CASSSELSEQFF TGTGCCAGCAGCAGTGAATTGAGTGAGCAGTTCTTC
. . TRBJ1-5 TRBV7-8 CASSLGTHYQPQHF TGTGCCAGCAGCCTTGGGACACATTATCAGCCCCAGCATTTT
few . TRBJ2-1 TRBV5-5 CASSYRVSGDEQFF TGTGCCAGCAGCTACAGGGTCTCTGGCGATGAGCAGTTCTTC
. . TRBJ1-5 TRBV7-9 CASSLVLDRNGNQPQHF TGTGCCAGCAGCTTAGTTCTCGACAGGAATGGCAATCAGCCCCAGCATTTT
. . TRBJ2-1 TRBV9 CASSDPRGGAYNEQFF TGTGCCAGCAGCGATCCCCGTGGCGGTGCCTACAATGAGCAGTTCTTC
. . TRBJ1-4 TRBV7-9 CASSLDEKLFF TGTGCCAGCAGCTTGGATGAAAAACTGTTTTTT
. . TRBJ1-1 TRBV7-8 CASLRRGEAFF TGTGCCAGCCTCCGAAGGGGTGAAGCTTTCTTT
few TRBD2 TRBJ2-3 TRBV7-2 CASSLVSGGRTDTQYF TGTGCCAGCAGCTTAGTAAGCGGGGGGCGCACAGATACGCAGTATTTT
. . TRBJ2-1 TRBV28 CASSSLNWDNEQFF TGTGCCAGCAGTTCTTTAAATTGGGACAATGAGCAGTTCTTC
many . TRBJ2-6 TRBV7-2 CASSRTAAGANVLTF TGTGCCAGCAGCCGAACCGCAGCTGGGGCCAACGTCCTGACTTTC
. . TRBJ2-1 TRBV7-2 CASSSKRDSRVEQFF TGTGCCAGCAGCAGTAAGAGGGACTCGCGCGTTGAGCAGTTCTTC
few TRBD1 TRBJ2-2 TRBV7-3 CASSLTKGTGDTGELFF TGTGCCAGCAGCTTAACGAAGGGGACAGGTGACACCGGGGAGCTGTTTTTT
. . TRBJ1-5 TRBV7-8 CASSLVWGDSNQPQHF TGTGCCAGCAGCTTAGTCTGGGGGGATAGCAATCAGCCCCAGCATTTT
. . TRBJ2-1 TRBV6-2/TRBV6-3 CASTGVTLDNEQFF TGTGCCAGCACCGGCGTGACTCTTGACAATGAGCAGTTCTTC